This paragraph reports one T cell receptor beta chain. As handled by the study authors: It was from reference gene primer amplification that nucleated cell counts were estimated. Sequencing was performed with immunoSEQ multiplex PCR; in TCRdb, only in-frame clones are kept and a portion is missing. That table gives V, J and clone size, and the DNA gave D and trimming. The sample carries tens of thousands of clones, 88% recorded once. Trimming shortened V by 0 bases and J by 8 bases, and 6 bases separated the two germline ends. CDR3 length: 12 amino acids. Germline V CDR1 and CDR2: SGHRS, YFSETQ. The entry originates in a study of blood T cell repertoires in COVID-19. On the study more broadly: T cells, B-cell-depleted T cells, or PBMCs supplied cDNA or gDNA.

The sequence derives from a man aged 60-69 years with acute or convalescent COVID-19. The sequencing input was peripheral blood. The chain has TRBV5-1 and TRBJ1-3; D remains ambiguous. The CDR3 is CASSLGGDTIYF. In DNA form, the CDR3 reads TGCGCCAGCAGCTTGGGGGGAGACACCATATATTTT.